These T cell receptor beta chains were read from a single sample in a study of blood T cell repertoires in COVID-19. The repertoire was sequenced with immunoSEQ multiplex PCR; TCRdb's copy has only in-frame clones and lacks some. The data hold 120,000 or so clones, with roughly 84% observed a single time. The sequencing input was peripheral blood. The receptors were sampled from a woman aged 80 or older with acute or convalescent COVID-19. CDR3s include the opening cysteine and the closing phenylalanine or tryptophan. D genes are given only for firm matches. Only some rows state a clone size, as once, few, many or a class for expanded clones.

TRBV10-3	TRBD2	.	TRBJ2-7	TGTGCCATCAGTGGACTAGCGGGTTCCTACGAGCAGTACTTC	CAISGLAGSYEQYF
TRBV6-5	TRBD2	.	TRBJ2-3	TGTGCCAGCAAGGCCCCTAGCGGGATGACAGATACGCAGTATTTT	CASKAPSGMTDTQYF
TRBV6-2/TRBV6-3	TRBD1	.	TRBJ2-7	TGTGCCAGCAGTACCGGGACAGCCTCTTACGAGCAGTACTTC	CASSTGTASYEQYF
TRBV6-2/TRBV6-3	TRBD2	.	TRBJ2-1	TGTGCCAGCAGTTACGACGGACTAGCGGGAGCGGATGAGCAGTTCTTC	CASSYDGLAGADEQFF
TRBV28	TRBD2	.	TRBJ2-1	TGTGCCAGCAGTTTATATAGCGGGAGGGCCCGTGAGCAGTTCTTC	CASSLYSGRAREQFF
TRBV27	TRBD1	once	TRBJ1-2	TGTGCCAGCGGGACAGTAGGTTTCTATGGCTACACCTTC	CASGTVGFYGYTF
TRBV11-2	TRBD1	.	TRBJ1-3	TGTGCCAGCAGATTACAGGGGGCCAGAAACACCATATATTTT	CASRLQGARNTIYF
TRBV5-1	TRBD1	.	TRBJ2-7	TGCGCCAGCAGCTCAAACCGGGACAGGGGGTACGAGCAGTACTTC	CASSSNRDRGYEQYF
TRBV28	.	.	TRBJ1-3	TGTACTAGTCAGAAGGCAGCTGGAAACACCATATATTTT	CTSQKAAGNTIYF
TRBV9	.	.	TRBJ2-2	TGTGCCAGCAGCGTAGGGCAGGGTGCCACCGGGGAGCTGTTTTTT	CASSVGQGATGELFF
TRBV18	.	.	TRBJ2-3	TGTGCCAGCTCAACCAAACAGGGTTTGGGAACAGATACGCAGTATTTT	CASSTKQGLGTDTQYF
TRBV4-2	TRBD1	.	TRBJ2-3	TGTGCCAGCAGCCAAGAAAGTCGACAGGGGACAGATACGCAGTATTTT	CASSQESRQGTDTQYF
TRBV7-8	.	.	TRBJ2-3	TGTGCCAGCAGCCCATTCACAGATACGCAGTATTTT	CASSPFTDTQYF
TRBV18	.	.	TRBJ1-2	TGTGCCAGCTCACCCGATAGACAGTATGGCTACACCTTC	CASSPDRQYGYTF
TRBV6-2/TRBV6-3	TRBD1	few	TRBJ1-1	TGTGCCAGCAGTTACGGAAACAGGGGATTAAACACTGAAGCTTTCTTT	CASSYGNRGLNTEAFF
TRBV29-1	.	.	TRBJ2-3	TGCGCTTCCAGGCAGGAAAGCACAGATACGCAGTATTTT	CASRQESTDTQYF
TRBV13	.	.	TRBJ1-6	TGTGCCAGCAGATATGCCGCAGGAAATAATTCACCCCTCCACTTT	CASRYAAGNNSPLHF
TRBV7-9	.	.	TRBJ2-1	TGTGCCAGCAGCGAAACGGGACTTGCGATGGGTGAGCAGTTCTTC	CASSETGLAMGEQFF
TRBV6-5	TRBD1	.	TRBJ1-5	TGTGCCAGCAGCCGACAGGGTTTCGGCAATCAGCCCCAGCATTTT	CASSRQGFGNQPQHF
TRBV4-1	TRBD2	.	TRBJ2-1	TGCGCCAGCAGCCACCTAGCGGGGGCGTACAATGAGCAGTTCTTC	CASSHLAGAYNEQFF
TRBV6-5	TRBD2	.	TRBJ2-3	TGTGCCAGCAGAAAGGTCAGCGGGAGAACAGATACGCAGTATTTT	CASRKVSGRTDTQYF
TRBV5-1	TRBD2	.	TRBJ2-5	TGCGCCAGCAGCTTGGGAAGCAGCGGGGTAGGAGAGACCCAGTACTTC	CASSLGSSGVGETQYF
TRBV5-4	.	.	TRBJ1-1	TGTGCCAGCAGCCTGAACCAGGACACCTACACTGAAGCTTTCTTT	CASSLNQDTYTEAFF
TRBV4-3	TRBD2	few	TRBJ2-2	TGCGCCAGCAGCCTCGGACTAGCGGGGCTCGCGAACACCGGGGAGCTGTTTTTT	CASSLGLAGLANTGELFF
TRBV28	.	.	TRBJ2-3	TGTGCCAGCAGTTTAAAGGGGATGACGCAGTATTTT	CASSLKGMTQYF
TRBV18	.	.	TRBJ2-2	TGTGCCAGCTCACCACCGCGGCTAAACACCGGGGAGCTGTTTTTT	CASSPPRLNTGELFF
TRBV7-9	.	.	TRBJ1-1	TGTGCCAGCAGCTCCGGGGGGAGACACCCCACTGAAGCTTTCTTT	CASSSGGRHPTEAFF
TRBV2	TRBD1	.	TRBJ1-5	TGTGCCAGCAGTGGCGGACAGGGGAATAGCAATCAGCCCCAGCATTTT	CASSGGQGNSNQPQHF
TRBV9	TRBD1	.	TRBJ2-3	TGTGCCAGCAGCGCGACAGGGGGTAGAGATACGCAGTATTTT	CASSATGGRDTQYF
TRBV7-2	TRBD2	once	TRBJ2-1	TGTGCCAGCAGCTTAGTACTAGCGGACTACAATGAGCAGTTCTTC	CASSLVLADYNEQFF
TRBV7-2	.	.	TRBJ1-1	TGTGCCAGCAGCTTAGGCGGGGTGAACACTGAAGCTTTCTTT	CASSLGGVNTEAFF
TRBV29-1	.	.	TRBJ2-3	TGCAGCGTTGGTATGAGGCCAACAAGCACAGATACGCAGTATTTT	CSVGMRPTSTDTQYF
TRBV7-9	TRBD2	.	TRBJ2-1	TGTGCCAGCAGCTTAGCGGGGGGGACTAGCGGGAGCTACAATGAGCAGTTCTTC	CASSLAGGTSGSYNEQFF
TRBV5-1	TRBD2	.	TRBJ2-5	TGCGCCAGCAGCTTGGGGGCAACTAGCGGGCAAGAGACCCAGTACTTC	CASSLGATSGQETQYF
TRBV12-5	TRBD2	.	TRBJ2-2	TGTGCTAGTGGTTTGGTCGGGACTAGCGGGGGATCGAACACCGGGGAGCTGTTTTTT	CASGLVGTSGGSNTGELFF
TRBV28	.	.	TRBJ1-3	TGTGCCAGCAGTTTAACGCAGACTGGAAACACCATATATTTT	CASSLTQTGNTIYF
TRBV29-1	.	.	TRBJ1-5	TGCAGCGTTAAACTCGACAGTAGCAATCAGCCCCAGCATTTT	CSVKLDSSNQPQHF
TRBV7-2	.	once	TRBJ1-2	TGTGCCAGCAGCTTAGTGGTCAGGGGAGTTGGCTACACCTTC	CASSLVVRGVGYTF
TRBV7-2	.	.	TRBJ1-4	TGTGCCAGCAGCTTAGGTCCAGGAACGAAACTGTTTTTT	CASSLGPGTKLFF
TRBV7-9	TRBD1	.	TRBJ2-5	TGTGCCAGCAGCACAGGGACAGGGATGATTGAAGAGACCCAGTACTTC	CASSTGTGMIEETQYF
TRBV5-1	.	.	TRBJ2-5	TGCGCCAGCAGCTTGATGGGAGGCCAGGAGACCCAGTACTTC	CASSLMGGQETQYF
TRBV27	.	.	TRBJ1-2	TGTGCCAGCAGTTTCGCAAACCAGGCCTATTATGGCTACACCTTC	CASSFANQAYYGYTF
TRBV4-2	.	.	TRBJ1-2	TGTGCCAGCAGCCAAGAAGTCGTCGGGGGGACGGCTAACTATGGCTACACCTTC	CASSQEVVGGTANYGYTF
TRBV5-1	.	.	TRBJ1-6	TGCGCCAGCAGCTTGGAGGGGATAAATTCACCCCTCCACTTT	CASSLEGINSPLHF
TRBV19	.	.	TRBJ2-1	TGTGCCAGTAGCCGGGGTCAATTTATGCTCAATGAGCAGTTCTTC	CASSRGQFMLNEQFF
TRBV6-2/TRBV6-3	.	once	TRBJ1-1	TGTGCCAGCGGCCAACAGGGTTTCACTGAAGCTTTCTTT	CASGQQGFTEAFF
TRBV3-1/TRBV3-2	TRBD2	.	TRBJ2-7	TGTGCCAGCAGCCCGGGACTAGCGGGAGTCTCCTACGAGCAGTACTTC	CASSPGLAGVSYEQYF
TRBV7-9	.	.	TRBJ2-7	TGTGCCAGCAGTCTATTTAACGAGCAGTACTTC	CASSLFNEQYF
TRBV6-5	TRBD1	.	TRBJ1-6	TGTGCCAGCAGGACAGGGCCGAATTCACCCCTCCACTTT	CASRTGPNSPLHF
TRBV4-3	TRBD2	once	TRBJ2-1	TGCGCCAGCAGCCTCCCCGGGGGGTACAATGAGCAGTTCTTC	CASSLPGGYNEQFF
TRBV7-3	.	.	TRBJ2-1	TGTGCCAGCAGCTTATCGGGAGATGAGCAGTTCTTC	CASSLSGDEQFF